This section outlines one T cell receptor (beta chain) sequence together with its context. Its antigen remains undetermined. No much larger clone exists at a distance of one base, and base qualities are not known. The collaborating institutions used their own protocols to collect whole blood in K2EDTA tubes. For TCRbeta analysis, collaborators shipped samples as frozen whole blood, isolated PBMCs, or DNA extracted from either of those sample types. Taken from the germline V gene (reference sequence), the CDR1 and CDR2 loops are SGHKS and YYEKEE. The CDR3, from cysteine to phenylalanine, totals 16 residues. Of the read, only the CDR3 DNA is kept; its 48 bases are in frame from base 1. The V end loses 0 bases and the J end loses 0 bases, and a stretch of 10 bases separates them. This entry is derived from a study of blood T cell repertoires in COVID-19 (dated by TCRdb to 2020 to 2022). For the study in its entirety: Collaborator samples came from the United States, Italy and Spain and covered acute and convalescent phases of COVID-19. The material from the prospective study consisted of cDNA or gDNA derived from T cells, B-cell-depleted T cells, or PBMCs. The dataset comprised deeply sampled blood TCRbeta repertoires from subjects exposed to, actively infected with, or recovered from COVID-19. The repertoires were released in a freely available public database meant as a resource for research on the immune response to SARS-CoV-2. The samples were drawn from the first 160 participants of the ongoing ImmuneRACE study and from 1,254 subjects provided by 6 global collaborators. Sample metadata almost always included a de-identified subject ID, COVID-19 status, age in years and sex. Where available, HLA class I and class II types were taken from metadata supplied by the sample provider and were not determined by assay-based typing.

TCRbeta CDR3 regions were amplified from genomic DNA by means of the immunoSEQ Assay, a bias-controlled multiplex PCR. The original pipeline was this. The number of nucleated cells in each sample was estimated by amplification of reference gene primers within the assay. Sequence reads were collapsed and filtered to measure the absolute abundance of every unique TCRbeta CDR3 rearrangement. Productive Simpson clonality was computed per sample as the square root of Simpson's diversity index over productive rearrangements. TCRdb retrieved this table from immuneACCESS and kept in-frame rearrangements only. Not all clones are present; in checked studies, unresolved V genes account for under half, and no reason is known for the remainder. Clonal size and the V and J genes are those of that table, whereas D and trimming came from the DNA. A total of approximately 66,000 clones appear in this sample, 70% to 90% of them only once. Approximately 7.2% of the sample is held by the ten biggest clonotypes.

General findings and caveats noted by the study authors: How much clinical and demographic metadata was included differed by source and by participant, and the metadata was provided uncurated.

The source material was peripheral blood. The sequence joins TRBV5-5 to TRBJ2-1, and perhaps TRBD2 as D gene, on 6 matching bases. This TCR came from a man aged 50-59 years with active COVID-19. The nucleotide sequence reads TGTGCCAGCAGCTTGGCTACGGGGGTCTCCTACAATGAGCAGTTCTTC. Translated, this is CASSLATGVSYNEQFF. With the portions outside the CDR3 filled from the reference TRBV5-5 and TRBJ2-1 genes, the complete variable region becomes DAGVTQSPTHLIKTRGQQVTLRCSPISGHKSVSWYQQVLGQGPQFIFQYYEKEERGRGNFPDRFSARQFPNYSSELNVNALLLGDSALYLCASSLATGVSYNEQFFGPGTRLTVL.